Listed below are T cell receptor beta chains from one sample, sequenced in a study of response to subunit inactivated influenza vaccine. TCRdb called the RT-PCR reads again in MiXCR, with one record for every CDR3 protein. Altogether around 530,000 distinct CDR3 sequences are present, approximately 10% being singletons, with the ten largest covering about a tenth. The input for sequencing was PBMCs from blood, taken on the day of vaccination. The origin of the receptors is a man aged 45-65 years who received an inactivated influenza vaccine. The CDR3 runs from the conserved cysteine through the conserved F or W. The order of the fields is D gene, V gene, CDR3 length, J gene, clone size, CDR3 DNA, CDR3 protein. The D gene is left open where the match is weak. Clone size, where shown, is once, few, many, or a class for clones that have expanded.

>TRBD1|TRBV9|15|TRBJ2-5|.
TGTGCCAGCAGCCTTACAGGGGGTTGGGAAGAGACCCAGTACTTC
CASSLTGGWEETQYF
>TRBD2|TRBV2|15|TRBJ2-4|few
TGTGCCAGCAGCCTAGCGGGGGGGCACAAAAACATTCAGTACTTC
CASSLAGGHKNIQYF
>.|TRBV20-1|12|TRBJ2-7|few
TGCAGTGCCCTTGGGCAGGTCTACGAGCAGTACTTC
CSALGQVYEQYF
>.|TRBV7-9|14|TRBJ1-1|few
TGTGCCAGCAGCTTAGGATTCGGAAGTGGTGAAGCTTTCTTT
CASSLGFGSGEAFF
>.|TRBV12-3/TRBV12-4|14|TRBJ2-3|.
TGTGCCAGCAGTTGGGACACCTTCACAGATACGCAGTATTTT
CASSWDTFTDTQYF
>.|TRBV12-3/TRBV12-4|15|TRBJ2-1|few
TGTGCCAGCAGTTTAGGGGTAGTAGCCGGGGGTGAGCAGTTCTTC
CASSLGVVAGGEQFF
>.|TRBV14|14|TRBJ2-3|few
TGTGCCAGCAGCCACCGGACAACTTCAGATACGCAGTATTTT
CASSHRTTSDTQYF
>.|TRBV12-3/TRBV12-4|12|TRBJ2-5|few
TGTGCCAGCAGTTTTATGGGAGAGACCCAGTACTTC
CASSFMGETQYF
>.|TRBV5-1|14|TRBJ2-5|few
TGCGCCAGCAGCGTAGACAGGAGCCAAGAGACCCAGTACTTC
CASSVDRSQETQYF
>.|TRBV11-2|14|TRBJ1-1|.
TGTGCCAGCAGCCGAGGACCGACGAACACTGAAGCTTTCTTT
CASSRGPTNTEAFF
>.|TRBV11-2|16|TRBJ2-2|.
TGTGCCAGCAGCCCCATACGGGGTAACAACACCGGGGAGCTGTTTTTT
CASSPIRGNNTGELFF
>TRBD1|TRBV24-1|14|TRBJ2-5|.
TGTGCCACCAGTGATCGACAGGGGGTTGAGACCCAGTACTTC
CATSDRQGVETQYF
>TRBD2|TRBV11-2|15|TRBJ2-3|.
TGTGCCAGCTCCGGGGGGGGTGGTAGTAGAGATACGCAGTATTTT
CASSGGGGSRDTQYF
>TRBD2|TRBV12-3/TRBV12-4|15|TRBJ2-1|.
TGTGCCAGCAGTCGTCCCGGGACTAGATACAATGAGCAGTTCTTC
CASSRPGTRYNEQFF
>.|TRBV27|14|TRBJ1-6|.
TGTGCCAGCAATTTGGGCGTGGGTAATTCACCCCTCCACTTT
CASNLGVGNSPLHF
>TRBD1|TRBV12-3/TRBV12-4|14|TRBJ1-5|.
TGTGCCAGCAGCGGACAGGGAAACAATCAGCCCCAGCATTTT
CASSGQGNNQPQHF
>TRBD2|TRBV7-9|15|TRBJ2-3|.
TGTGCCAGCAGCTTATCTAGCGGGAGCGGTGATACGCAGTATTTT
CASSLSSGSGDTQYF
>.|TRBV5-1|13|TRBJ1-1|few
TGCGCCAGCAGCACTGTATGGAACACTGAAGCTTTCTTT
CASSTVWNTEAFF
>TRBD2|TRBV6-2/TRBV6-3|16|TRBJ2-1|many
TGTGCCAGCAGGGACGCCGGGACTAGCGTTAACAATGAGCAGTTCTTC
CASRDAGTSVNNEQFF
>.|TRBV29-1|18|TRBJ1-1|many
TGCAGCGTTGAGATAGCCGGGACAAAGGGCCTAGGGGGGACTGAAGCTTTCTTT
CSVEIAGTKGLGGTEAFF
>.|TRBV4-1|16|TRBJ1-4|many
TGCGCCAGCAGCCAAGATTGGGGGGGTGCTAATGAAAAACTGTTTTTT
CASSQDWGGANEKLFF
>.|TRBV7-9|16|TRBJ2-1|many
TGTGCCAGCAGCTTACGGGCGGAGGGCCCCTACAATGAGCAGTTCTTC
CASSLRAEGPYNEQFF
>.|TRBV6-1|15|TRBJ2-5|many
TGTGCCAGCAGCCTCTCGGGACTCATGACAGAGACCCAGTACTTC
CASSLSGLMTETQYF
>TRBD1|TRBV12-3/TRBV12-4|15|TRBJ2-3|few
TGTGCCAGCAGTTGGACAGGATCATTCACAGATACGCAGTATTTT
CASSWTGSFTDTQYF
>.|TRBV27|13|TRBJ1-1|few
TGTGCCAGCAAATTGTCCGCGGACACTGAAGCTTTCTTT
CASKLSADTEAFF
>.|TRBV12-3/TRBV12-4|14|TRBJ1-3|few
TGTGCCAGCACCCCTGAGTGGGCGGGGAACACCATATATTTT
CASTPEWAGNTIYF
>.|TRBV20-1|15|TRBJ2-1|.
TGCAGTGCTAGAGGAGTGGGTTGGTCCTACAATGAGCAGTTCTTC
CSARGVGWSYNEQFF
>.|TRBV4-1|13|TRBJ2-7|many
TGCGCCAGCAGCCAAGATCAGGGTTCTATCCAGTACTTC
CASSQDQGSIQYF
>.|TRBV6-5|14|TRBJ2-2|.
TGTGCCAGCAGTTACTACAAGAACACCGGGGAGCTGTTTTTT
CASSYYKNTGELFF
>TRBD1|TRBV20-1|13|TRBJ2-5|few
TGCAGTGAACAGGGGGCGCGGGACGAGACCCAGTACTTC
CSEQGARDETQYF
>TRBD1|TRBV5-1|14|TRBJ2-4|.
TGCGCCAGCAGCTCGGACAGGCCGGGGAACATTCAGTACTTC
CASSSDRPGNIQYF
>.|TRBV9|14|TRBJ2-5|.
TGTGCCAGCAGCCTCCGGGACATCCAAGAGACCCAGTACTTC
CASSLRDIQETQYF
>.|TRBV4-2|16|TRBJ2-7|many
TGTGCCAGCAGCCAGAATCTCCAGGGTTTGGGGCACGAGCAGTACTTC
CASSQNLQGLGHEQYF
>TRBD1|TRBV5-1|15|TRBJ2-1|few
TGCGCCAGCAGCGGCCGGGACAGTCACTACTGGGAGCAGTTCTTC
CASSGRDSHYWEQFF
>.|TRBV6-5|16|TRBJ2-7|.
TGTGCCAGCAGTTACCAACTAGGCTCAAATGGATACGAGCAGTACTTC
CASSYQLGSNGYEQYF
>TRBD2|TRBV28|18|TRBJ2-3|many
TGTGCCAGCAGTTTAGGGCTTACTAGCGGGAGGGTCACAGATACGCAGTATTTT
CASSLGLTSGRVTDTQYF
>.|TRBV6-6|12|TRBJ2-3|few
TGTGCCAGCAGTCCGGGACCCTCTATGGGGTATTTT
CASSPGPSMGYF
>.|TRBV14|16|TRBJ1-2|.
TGTGCCAGCAGCCCCCGCGGGGCTCCCCCTAACTATGGCTACACCTTC
CASSPRGAPPNYGYTF
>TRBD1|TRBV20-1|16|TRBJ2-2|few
TGCAGTGCTAGACTTCCGGGACAGGGGTCCACCGGGGAGCTGTTTTTT
CSARLPGQGSTGELFF
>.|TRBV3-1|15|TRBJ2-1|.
TGTGCCAGCACCGGTACGGGGCGAACCTACAATGAGCAGTTCTTC
CASTGTGRTYNEQFF
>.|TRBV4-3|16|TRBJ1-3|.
TGCGCCAGCAGCCAACCGGGCCAGTTAGGAGGAAACACCATATATTTT
CASSQPGQLGGNTIYF
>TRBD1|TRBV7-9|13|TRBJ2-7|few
TGTGCCAGCAGCTCTGGGACAGGGCGAGAGCAGTACTTC
CASSSGTGREQYF
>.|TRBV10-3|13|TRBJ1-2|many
TGTGCCATCAGTGATTCGTTGCAGAGCGGCTACACCTTC
CAISDSLQSGYTF
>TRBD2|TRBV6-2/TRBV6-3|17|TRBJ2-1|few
TGTGCCAGCAGTTACCCCACCGGCGGGGGGGCCTACAATGAGCAGTTCTTC
CASSYPTGGGAYNEQFF
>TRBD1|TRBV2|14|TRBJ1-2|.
TGTGCCGGCAGCAGACAGGGAGGTCGCTATGGCTACACCTTC
CAGSRQGGRYGYTF
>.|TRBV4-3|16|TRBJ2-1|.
TGCGCCAGCAGCCAAGACAGGACAGCGACCTACAATGAGCAGTTCTTC
CASSQDRTATYNEQFF
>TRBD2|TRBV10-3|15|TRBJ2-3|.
TGTGCCATCAGTGAGCGGGAGGGCCCGGCAGATACGCAGTATTTT
CAISEREGPADTQYF
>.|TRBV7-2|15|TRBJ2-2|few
TGTGCCAGCACCCTGGACCCGGGGCACACCGGGGAGCTGTTTTTT
CASTLDPGHTGELFF
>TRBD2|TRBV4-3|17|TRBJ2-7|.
TGCGCCAGCAGCCAAACTCACCTAGCGGGAGGGCCCCACGAGCAGTACTTC
CASSQTHLAGGPHEQYF
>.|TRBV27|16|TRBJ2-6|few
TGTGCCAGCAGTACTACAGCAGGGAATGGGGCCAACGTCCTGACTTTC
CASSTTAGNGANVLTF
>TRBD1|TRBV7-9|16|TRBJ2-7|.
TGTGCCAGCAGCCCCCCCCTCAGGGCAGGGGGCTACGAGCAGTACTTC
CASSPPLRAGGYEQYF